The 21 T cell receptor beta chains reported below all come from one sample, sequenced in a study of shared clonotypes between healthy human individuals. TCRdb's table, derived via immunoSEQ multiplex PCR, lists solely in-frame clones and lacks some. Of over a million clones in the sample, 75% to 80% are singletons; the top ten hold more than 0.55%. Sequenced material: memory CD4+ T cells from PBMCs. Subset specified: CD45RA-negative fraction. Every receptor here comes from a man between 18 and 35 years old in good health. Some clones in this sample may be carry-over from other donors' samples.

This clone has only a few counts. The rearrangement joins TRBV15 to TRBJ2-7; D unresolved. This CDR3 comprises 12 residues. Germline loops: CDR1 LNHNV, CDR2 YYDKDF (reference sequence). V was shortened by 1 base and J by 7 bases, with 8 bases between the two germline ends. CDR3 sequence: CATSRVGDEQYF. CDR3 in DNA: TGTGCCACCAGCAGAGTTGGCGATGAGCAGTACTTC.

The chain links TRBV30 to TRBJ2-5, with 7 positions matching TRBD2. Germline V gene sequence: CDR1 GTSNPN, CDR2 SVGIG (reference sequence). The length of the CDR3 is 14 residues. Trimming removed 3 bases from V and 3 bases from J; junction bases left unmatched: 7. DNA for the CDR3: TGTGCCTGGAGGTGGGGGGGGAACGAAGAGACCCAGTACTTC. As protein: CAWRWGGNEETQYF.

This chain connects TRBV19 to TRBJ2-6, with D unclear. This CDR3 spans 15 amino acids. CDR1 LNHDA and CDR2 SQIVND come from the germline V gene (reference sequence). The CDR3 here is CATPRHSDDVNVLTF. In nucleotides, the CDR3 is TGTGCAACACCCCGGCACAGCGACGATGTCAACGTCCTGACTTTC. The full variable domain, with the rest looked up from reference TRBV19 and TRBJ2-6, is DGGITQSPKYLFRKEGQNVTLSCEQNLNHDAMYWYRQDPGQGLRLIYYSQIVNDFQKGDIAEGYSVSREKKESFPLTVTSAQKNPTAFYLCATPRHSDDVNVLTFGAGSRLTVL.

In its sample, this clone was seen many times. This rearrangement joins TRBV11-3 to TRBJ2-5, with a weak D call TRBD2 (6 bases). CDR3 length: 13 residues. Germline CDR1 and CDR2: SGHNT and YENEEA. V gave up 5 bases and J gave up 1 base, with 8 bases separating them. The CDR3 nucleotides read TGTGCCAGCAGCGCGGGGCTCCAAGAGACCCAGTACTTC. Protein product: CASSAGLQETQYF.

The chain has TRBV6-6 and TRBJ1-2; D is undetermined. Per germline, CDR1 MNHNY and CDR2 SVGAGI (reference sequence). The V and J ends lost 0 bases and 5 bases respectively, with 10 bases between them. This CDR3 contains 14 residues. The CDR3 loop reads CASSYSAGGYGYTF. Written as DNA, the CDR3 is TGTGCCAGCAGTTACTCGGCAGGAGGATATGGCTACACCTTC.

This chain joins TRBV7-8 and TRBJ1-1; TRBD1 matches 8 bases. The CDR3 extends over 16 amino acids. J gave up 3 bases and V 5 bases, and 11 bases lay outside the gene matches. CDR1 is SGHVS and CDR2 is FQNEAQ in the germline V gene. The CDR3 DNA reads as TGTGCCAGCAGCCCATCCCCCGGACAGGGTCACACTGAAGCTTTCTTT. Residues: CASSPSPGQGHTEAFF.

CDR3 DNA: TGTGCCACCAGCAGAGTTGGGACCACCGGGGAGCTGTTTTTT. It yields the protein CATSRVGTTGELFF. This chain connects TRBV15 to TRBJ2-2, with D tentatively TRBD1 or TRBD2 (5 bases each). Trimming shortened V by 1 base and J by 4 bases, and 7 bases separated the two germline ends. CDR1 and CDR2 from the germline V gene are LNHNV and YYDKDF (reference sequence). The CDR3 spans 14 residues.

At least ten counts were recorded for this clone. V usage is TRBV28 and J usage is TRBJ2-7; D possibly uses TRBD1 or TRBD2 (6 bases each). Per the germline V gene, CDR1 is MDHEN and CDR2 is SYDVKM. Trimming took off 6 bases at V and 1 base at J, with 16 bases between the two ends. CDR3 size: 15 residues. CDR3 DNA sequence: TGTGCCAGCAGGGGGTCGGGGGCCCCTTCCTACGAGCAGTACTTC. Translation gives CASRGSGAPSYEQYF.

This clone was counted once. This chain uses TRBV6-5 with TRBJ1-4; D ambiguous. The CDR3 has 13 residues. From germline, CDR1 is MNHEY and CDR2 SVGAGI. Trimming pared 7 bases from V and 4 bases from J, leaving 10 bases between. The DNA for the CDR3 is TGTGCCAGCACCCTAGACTTTAATGAAAAACTGTTTTTT. Protein: CASTLDFNEKLFF.

V is TRBV5-1 and J is TRBJ1-5, with D tentatively TRBD1 (5 bases). The V end lost 4 bases, the J end lost 7 bases, and 15 bases lay between the germline ends. This CDR3 has 14 amino acids. Germline V CDR1 and CDR2: SGHRS, YFSETQ. As DNA, the CDR3 is TGCGCCAGCAGCCCCGAGGGGCAGCGGCAGCCCCAGCATTTT. Amino acids: CASSPEGQRQPQHF.

The chain has TRBV11-2 and TRBJ1-3; 8 bases map to TRBD1. The CDR3 length is 16 residues. Germline V gene data show CDR1 as SGHAT and CDR2 as FQNNGV. Trimming cost V 4 bases and J 0 bases; bases outside gene matches: 5. The CDR3 sequence is CASSSSDRGSGNTIYF. CDR3 nucleotide sequence: TGTGCCAGCAGCTCTTCCGACAGGGGCTCTGGAAACACCATATATTTT.

This clone was detected once. Compared with germline, one end of the junction differs, possibly owing to a read error. The chain employs TRBV5-4 and TRBJ1-2; D gene unclear. This CDR3 is 8 amino acids long. Germline values: CDR1 SGHNT, CDR2 YYREEE (reference sequence). The chain's CDR3 is CASSLGGF. The CDR3 DNA follows: TGTGCCAGCAGCTTGGGGGGCTTC.

This clone has a single count. The V call is TRBV7-2, the J call TRBJ1-2; 7 bases align to TRBD1. The junction had 8 bases not matched to a gene; V was cut back by 5 bases and J by 2 bases. From germline, CDR1 is SGHTA and CDR2 FQGNSA. There are 15 residues in the CDR3. CDR3 protein: CASSKSGQTNYGYTF. In DNA form, the CDR3 reads TGTGCCAGCAGCAAATCGGGACAGACAAACTATGGCTACACCTTC.

This clone has more than one count but fewer than ten. V is TRBV5-1 and J is TRBJ1-3; 8 positions match TRBD1. CDR1 is SGHRS and CDR2 is YFSETQ in the germline V gene. This CDR3 is 15 amino acids long. Trimming took 3 bases from V and 4 from J; bases not matched to a gene: 6. CDR3 DNA: TGCGCCAGCAGCTGGGGACAGGCCACCGGAAACACCATATATTTT. Translated, it gives CASSWGQATGNTIYF.

CDR3 nucleotides: TGTGCCAGCAGCTTAACGCCTCCCGGGGGGACTAGCGGCCGCTACGAGCAGTACTTC. It specifies CASSLTPPGGTSGRYEQYF. The chain recombines TRBV7-3 with TRBJ2-7, with 11 bases that match TRBD2. V trimming: 0 bases; J trimming: 3 bases; junction bases outside the gene matches: 13. Germline loops: CDR1 SGHTA, CDR2 FQGTGA. The CDR3 is 19 residues long. The full variable domain, completed using reference TRBV7-3 and TRBJ2-7, is GAGVSQTPSNKVTEKGKYVELRCDPISGHTALYWYRQSLGQGPEFLIYFQGTGAADDSGLPNDRFFAVRPEGSVSTLKIQRTERGDSAVYLCASSLTPPGGTSGRYEQYFGPGTRLTVT.

This clone occurred once. The chain uses TRBV10-3 and TRBJ1-1; perhaps TRBD1 as D (6 bases). Germline CDR1 reads ENHRY; CDR2 reads SYGVKD. This CDR3 is 13 amino acids long. V shed 4 bases and J shed 4 bases, with 10 bases lying between them. The CDR3 region is CAISAGAGTEAFF. The CDR3 nucleotides are TGTGCCATCAGTGCAGGGGCGGGCACTGAAGCTTTCTTT.

This clone has a count of ten or more. The V and J genes are TRBV27 and TRBJ2-7, with TRBD1 identical over 11 bases. This CDR3 has 14 residues. Germline V lookup: CDR1 MNHEY, CDR2 SMNVEV (reference sequence). The trim removed 5 bases at V and 3 bases at J, leaving 3 bases unmatched. CDR3 DNA sequence: TGTGCCAGCAGTCGGACAGGGGGCTTCTACGAGCAGTACTTC. Protein: CASSRTGGFYEQYF.

This clone was detected many times. The rearrangement joins TRBV5-1 to TRBJ1-2; possible D gene TRBD1, 5 bases. This CDR3 has 12 residues. Germline CDR1 SGHRS, CDR2 YFSETQ. The V gene lost 2 bases and the J gene lost 8 bases, with 10 bases spanning the gap. This chain's CDR3 is CASSFGDFGYTF. The CDR3 nucleotides read TGCGCCAGCAGCTTCGGGGACTTCGGCTACACCTTC.

The chain links TRBV4-1 to TRBJ1-2; D uncertain. CDR1 is MGHRA and CDR2 is YSYEKL in the germline V gene. The V end lost 4 bases, the J end lost 4 bases, and 25 bases lay between the germline ends. The CDR3 is made up of 18 amino acids. This CDR3 reads CASSLKDFGEKDGYGYTF. The CDR3 DNA sequence: TGCGCCAGCAGCCTCAAGGATTTTGGGGAGAAGGACGGCTATGGCTACACCTTC.

In the case of this clone: The same CDR3 arises from other DNA sequences in this sample as well. The chain has TRBV30 and TRBJ1-5, with 10 bases aligning to TRBD1. This CDR3 has 13 amino acids. CDR1 is GTSNPN and CDR2 is SVGIG in the germline V gene (reference sequence). With V trimmed by 5 bases and J by 6 bases, 4 bases remained unmatched. The CDR3 DNA follows: TGTGCCTGGTCGGGACAGGGGAGTCAGCCCCAGCATTTT. This encodes CAWSGQGSQPQHF.

As DNA, the CDR3 is TGTGCCAGCAGTCCATCCCGCGTCCCCCAAGAGACCCAGTACTTC. It is translated as CASSPSRVPQETQYF. This chain uses TRBV6-5 with TRBJ2-5; D is unclear. Deletions cut 5 bases from V and 1 base from J, with 14 bases between. This CDR3 is built from 15 residues. CDR1 and CDR2 (germline): MNHEY, SVGAGI.